This T cell receptor beta chain was obtained from a study of blood T cell repertoires in COVID-19. Study-level background: Italy, Spain and the United States were the sources of the convalescent and acute COVID-19 samples. The cDNA or gDNA used as material had been derived from T cells, B-cell-depleted T cells, or PBMCs.

Study processing details: From reference gene primer amplification, estimates of nucleated cell counts were derived. Here immunoSEQ multiplex PCR was the method, and the copy in TCRdb shows in-frame clones only, minus some. D and trimming were read from the DNA, whereas the V and J calls and clone size are those reported in that table. The repertoire holds about half a million clones, with around 85% as singletons. The CDR3 sequence is 15 residues long. Germline CDR1 is MGHDK and CDR2 is SYGVNS. Trimming cost V 4 bases and J 2 bases, with 12 bases left between them. The sequence came from a human donor in a cohort sampled during active COVID-19. Sequenced input: peripheral blood. The chain recombines TRBV25-1 with TRBJ1-5, with D perhaps TRBD1 (6 bases). CDR3 nucleotides: TGTGCCAGCAGTGCCACAGGGATGGGCAATCAGCCCCAGCATTTT. This translates into CASSATGMGNQPQHF.